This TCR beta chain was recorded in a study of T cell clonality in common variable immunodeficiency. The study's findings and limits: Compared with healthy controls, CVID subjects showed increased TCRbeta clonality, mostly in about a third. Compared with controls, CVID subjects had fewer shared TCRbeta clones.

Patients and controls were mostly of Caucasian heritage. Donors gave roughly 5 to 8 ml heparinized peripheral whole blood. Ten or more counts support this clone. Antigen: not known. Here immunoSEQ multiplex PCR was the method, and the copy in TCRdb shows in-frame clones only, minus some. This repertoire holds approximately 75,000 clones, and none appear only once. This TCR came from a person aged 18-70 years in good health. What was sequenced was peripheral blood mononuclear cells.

The CDR3 sequence: CSATPGQGDQPQHF. The DNA read from the CDR3 is TGCAGTGCTACTCCGGGACAGGGGGATCAGCCC. This chain links TRBV20-1 with TRBJ1-5, with 11 bases lining up with TRBD1. The read is 3 residues too short to cover the CDR3 end, so that end is filled in from the germline J gene. The CDR3 runs 14 residues. After removal of 4 bases from V and 5 bases from J, the junction contained 4 bases not matched to a gene. Germline CDR1 is DFQATT and CDR2 is SNEGSKA (reference sequence).